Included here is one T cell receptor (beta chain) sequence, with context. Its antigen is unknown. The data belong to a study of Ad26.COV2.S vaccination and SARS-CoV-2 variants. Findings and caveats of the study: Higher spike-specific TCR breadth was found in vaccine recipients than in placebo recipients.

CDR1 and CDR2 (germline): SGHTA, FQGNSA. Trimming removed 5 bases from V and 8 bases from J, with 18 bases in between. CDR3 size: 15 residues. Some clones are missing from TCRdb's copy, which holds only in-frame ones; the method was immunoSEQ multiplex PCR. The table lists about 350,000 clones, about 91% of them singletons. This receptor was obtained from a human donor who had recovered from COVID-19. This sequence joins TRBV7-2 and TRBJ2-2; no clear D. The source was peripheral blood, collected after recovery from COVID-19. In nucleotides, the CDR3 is TGTGCCAGCAGCACACTCCCAGGCGTATCTGGGGAGCTGTTTTTT. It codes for CASSTLPGVSGELFF.